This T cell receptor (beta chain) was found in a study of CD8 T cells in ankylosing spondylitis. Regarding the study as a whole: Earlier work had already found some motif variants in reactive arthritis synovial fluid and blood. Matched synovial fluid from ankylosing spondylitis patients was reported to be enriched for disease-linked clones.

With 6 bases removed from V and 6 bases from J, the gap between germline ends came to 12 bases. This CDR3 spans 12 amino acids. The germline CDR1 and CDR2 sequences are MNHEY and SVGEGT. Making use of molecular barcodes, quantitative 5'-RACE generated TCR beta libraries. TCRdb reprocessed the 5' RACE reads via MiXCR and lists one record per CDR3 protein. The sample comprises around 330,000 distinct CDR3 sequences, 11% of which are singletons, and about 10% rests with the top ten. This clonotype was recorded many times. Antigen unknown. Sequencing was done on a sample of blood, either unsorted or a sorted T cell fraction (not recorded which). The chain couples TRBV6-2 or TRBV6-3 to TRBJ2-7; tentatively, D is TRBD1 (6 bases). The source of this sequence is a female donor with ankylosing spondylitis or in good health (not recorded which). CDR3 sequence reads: CASRTDRFEQYF. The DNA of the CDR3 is TGTGCCAGCAGGACAGACAGGTTCGAGCAGTACTTC.